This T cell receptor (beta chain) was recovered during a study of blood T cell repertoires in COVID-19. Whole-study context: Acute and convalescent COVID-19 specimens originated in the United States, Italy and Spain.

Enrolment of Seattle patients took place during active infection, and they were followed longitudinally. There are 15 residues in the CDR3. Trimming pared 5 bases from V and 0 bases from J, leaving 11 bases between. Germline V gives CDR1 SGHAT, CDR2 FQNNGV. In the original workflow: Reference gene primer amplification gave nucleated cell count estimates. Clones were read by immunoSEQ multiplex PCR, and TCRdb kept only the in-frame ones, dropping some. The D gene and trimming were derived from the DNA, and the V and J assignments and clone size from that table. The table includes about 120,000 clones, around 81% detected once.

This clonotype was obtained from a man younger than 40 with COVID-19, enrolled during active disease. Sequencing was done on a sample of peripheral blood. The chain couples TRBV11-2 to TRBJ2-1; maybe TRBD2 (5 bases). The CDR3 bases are TGTGCCAGCAGCACTCCCCGGGGCTCCTACAATGAGCAGTTCTTC. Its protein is CASSTPRGSYNEQFF.